The 29 T cell receptor beta chains reported below all come from one sample, sequenced in a study of cytomegalovirus exposure and HLA in healthy donors. With 60 Vbeta and 13 Jbeta primers, the PCR was carried out. Data came from immunoSEQ multiplex PCR; TCRdb stores just in-frame clones and leaves some out. The sample carries about 200,000 clones, roughly 90% recorded once. Sequencing was done on a sample of PBMCs. The receptors derive from a woman aged 25-40 years in good health and CMV-seronegative.

CDR3 DNA sequence: TGTGCCAGCAGCTTAGCGGGAGGTTCCGTTGAGCAGTTCTTC. This gives the protein CASSLAGGSVEQFF. V usage is TRBV7-9 and J usage is TRBJ2-1; a weak D match, TRBD2 (6 bases). There are 14 residues in the CDR3. V dropped 0 bases and J dropped 9 bases, with 12 bases sitting between them. From germline, CDR1 is SEHNR and CDR2 FQNEAQ (reference sequence).

The chain employs TRBV5-1 and TRBJ2-1, with 8 bases matching TRBD1. CDR3 length: 14 residues. The germline V gene has CDR1 SGHRS and CDR2 YFSETQ. The V segment lost 2 bases and the J segment 10 bases; nucleotides outside the gene matches: 8. The CDR3 DNA sequence: TGCGCCAGCAGCTTAGACAGGGGTTTAAGGGAGCAGTTCTTC. This translates into CASSLDRGLREQFF.

The V call is TRBV19, the J call TRBJ2-3; tentative D call: TRBD2 (6 bases). The CDR3 extends over 16 amino acids. CDR1 LNHDA and CDR2 SQIVND come from the germline V gene (reference sequence). Trimming pared 5 bases from V and 0 bases from J, leaving 15 bases between. Written as DNA, the CDR3 is TGTGCCAGTAGTTGGGGGACGGGGACTAGCACAGATACGCAGTATTTT. It yields the protein CASSWGTGTSTDTQYF.

This chain uses TRBV6-1 with TRBJ2-7, with TRBD2 as a possible D gene (6 bases). V lost 6 bases and J lost 3, with 9 bases in between. The CDR3 length is 12 residues. CDR1 is MNHNS and CDR2 is SASEGT in the germline V gene. The CDR3 sequence is CASSKEGYEQYF. In nucleotides, the CDR3 is TGTGCCAGCAGCAAGGAGGGCTACGAGCAGTACTTC.

The rearrangement uses TRBV12-5 and TRBJ2-5; no reliable D call. The V end lost 3 bases, the J end lost 0 bases, and 5 bases lay between the germline ends. CDR1 LGHNT and CDR2 FRNRAP come from the germline V gene. CDR3 length: 13 residues. CDR3 sequence (DNA): TGTGCTAGTGGTTTTGGAGACCAAGAGACCCAGTACTTC. Protein product: CASGFGDQETQYF.

The chain combines TRBV7-9 with TRBJ1-2; D not certain. V dropped 2 bases and J dropped 13 bases, with 23 bases sitting between them. CDR1 and CDR2 (germline): SEHNR, FQNEAQ (reference sequence). The CDR3 has 15 residues. Written as DNA, the CDR3 is TGTGCCAGCAGCTTATGGGAGGGCGGTAAAGGGTATTCCACCTTC. Protein sequence: CASSLWEGGKGYSTF.

The V gene is TRBV6-1, the J gene TRBJ1-2; perhaps TRBD1 as D (6 bases). The germline CDR1 and CDR2 sequences are MNHNS and SASEGT. The ends were cut back, 3 bases at V and 10 bases at J, with 15 bases in the middle. This CDR3 is 13 amino acids long. The CDR3 reads CASSDGGLDVYTF. The CDR3 coding sequence is TGTGCCAGCAGTGATGGGGGCCTTGATGTCTACACCTTC.

V usage is TRBV5-1 and J usage is TRBJ2-2; perhaps TRBD1 as D (5 bases). The germline V and J ends were trimmed by 3 bases and 1 base, with 7 bases remaining between them. In germline, CDR1 is SGHRS, CDR2 YFSETQ. CDR3 length equals 14 residues. The CDR3 loop reads CASSYQGNTGELFF. Written as DNA, the CDR3 is TGCGCCAGCAGCTACCAGGGGAACACCGGGGAGCTGTTTTTT.

The genes are TRBV29-1 and TRBJ1-2; weak D call: TRBD1 (5 bases). The CDR3 totals 14 residues. Germline-derived CDR1 and CDR2 are SQVTM and ANQGSEA. V gave up 6 bases and J gave up 0 bases, with 14 bases separating them. CDR3: CSVAGPRTNYGYTF. In DNA form, the CDR3 reads TGCAGCGTCGCGGGGCCAAGGACTAACTATGGCTACACCTTC.

The chain is built from TRBV28 and TRBJ2-5; D possibly corresponds to TRBD1 (6 bases). The V gene's germline CDR1 is MDHEN and CDR2 SYDVKM. Trimming shortened V by 4 bases and J by 2 bases, and 14 bases separated the two germline ends. CDR3 length: 15 residues. The chain's CDR3 is CASSSVRGFQETQYF. DNA for the CDR3: TGTGCCAGCAGTTCCGTAAGGGGGTTTCAAGAGACCCAGTACTTC.

The chain carries TRBV9 and TRBJ2-2; the match to TRBD1 covers 10 bases. This CDR3 is built from 16 residues. The trim removed 3 bases at V and 5 bases at J, leaving 7 bases unmatched. Germline assignment: CDR1 SGDLS and CDR2 YYNGEE. CDR3 sequence: CASSDIDRGLTGELFF. CDR3 bases: TGTGCCAGCAGCGACATAGACAGGGGGCTTACCGGGGAGCTGTTTTTT.

The genes are TRBV10-3 and TRBJ2-7; tentatively, D is TRBD1 (5 bases). V was clipped by 2 bases and J by 2 bases, with 10 bases between them. The germline gives CDR1 ENHRY, CDR2 SYGVKD. This CDR3 has 14 residues. The CDR3 DNA is TGTGCCATCAGTGAGCCAGGGTCAACCTACGAGCAGTACTTC. Amino acid sequence: CAISEPGSTYEQYF.

The chain is built from TRBV30 and TRBJ2-5, with D perhaps matching TRBD2 (5 bases). The CDR3 has 12 residues. The ends were cut back, 0 bases at V and 4 bases at J, with 6 bases in the middle. Germline assignment: CDR1 GTSNPN and CDR2 SVGIG (reference sequence). This chain's CDR3 is CAWSVRGETQYF. The DNA of the CDR3 is TGTGCCTGGAGTGTTCGGGGAGAGACCCAGTACTTC.

This clone was seen a single time. Other DNA sequences from this sample encode an identical CDR3 as well. The chain has TRBV5-6 and TRBJ2-7; 7 nucleotides line up with TRBD1. The germline V gene encodes CDR1 SGHDT and CDR2 YYEEEE. The V gene end was trimmed by 0 bases and the J gene end by 2 bases; junction bases not matched to a gene: 5. This CDR3 region has 15 residues. The CDR3 DNA follows: TGTGCCAGCAGCTTGGGACAGGGCCTCACCTACGAGCAGTACTTC. Translated, it gives CASSLGQGLTYEQYF.

The rearrangement uses TRBV7-6 and TRBJ2-7; D uncertain. This CDR3 comprises 13 residues. Trimming cost V 1 base and J 4 bases, with 8 bases left between them. Germline lookup yields CDR1 SGHVS and CDR2 FNYEAQ. For the CDR3, the DNA is TGTGCCAGCAGCTTAGGAGATCCGTACGAGCAGTACTTC. Encoded protein: CASSLGDPYEQYF. Full variable domain (rest looked up from reference TRBV7-6 and TRBJ2-7): GAGVSQSPRYKVTKRGQDVALRCDPISGHVSLYWYRQALGQGPEFLTYFNYEAQQDKSGLPNDRFSAERPEGSISTLTIQRTEQRDSAMYRCASSLGDPYEQYFGPGTRLTVT.

This clone came up a few times. V is TRBV6-6 and J is TRBJ2-5; 9 bases are shared with TRBD1. CDR3 length equals 13 residues. V gave up 5 bases and J gave up 3 bases; unmatched junction bases: 1. Germline CDR1 is MNHNY and CDR2 is SVGAGI (reference sequence). The CDR3: CASSRDREETQYF. As DNA, the CDR3 is TGTGCCAGCAGTCGGGACAGGGAAGAGACCCAGTACTTC.

This sequence joins TRBV7-9 and TRBJ2-1, with 7 positions matching TRBD2. Germline-derived CDR1 and CDR2 are SEHNR and FQNEAQ (reference sequence). This CDR3 region has 14 residues. The V segment lost 5 bases and the J segment 9 bases; nucleotides outside the gene matches: 10. CDR3 sequence (DNA): TGTGCCAGCAGCCTTAGCGGAGCGGGGAGTGAGCAGTTCTTC. This translates into CASSLSGAGSEQFF.

This clone has only one observation. Here the CDR3 DNA reads TGTGCCAGCAGTCCGGGACAACTGGGACGCGAGACCCAGTACTTC. This encodes CASSPGQLGRETQYF. This chain uses TRBV13 with TRBJ2-5; possible D gene TRBD1, 6 bases. The V end was cut by 6 bases, the J end by 5 bases, with 19 bases between. The V gene's germline CDR1 is PRHDT and CDR2 FYEKMQ (reference sequence). CDR3 length: 15 amino acids.

The chain uses TRBV11-2 and TRBJ1-2; D gene uncertain. This CDR3 contains 15 residues. V shed 5 bases and J shed 2 bases, with 15 bases lying between them. Germline V gene data show CDR1 as SGHAT and CDR2 as FQNNGV. The CDR3 DNA reads TGTGCCAGCAGCCCCTCCCCGACGGGAAACTATGGCTACACCTTC. Amino acid sequence: CASSPSPTGNYGYTF.

V usage is TRBV5-1 and J usage is TRBJ2-1; 8 bases match TRBD2. Germline CDR1 and CDR2: SGHRS and YFSETQ. Trimming took 4 bases from V and 1 from J; bases not matched to a gene: 10. The CDR3 has 17 residues. The CDR3 region is CASSRRSGSGSYNEQFF. In DNA, the CDR3 is TGCGCCAGCAGCCGGAGGAGCGGGAGTGGGTCCTACAATGAGCAGTTCTTC. Variable domain in full (rest from reference TRBV5-1 and TRBJ2-1): KAGVTQTPRYLIKTRGQQVTLSCSPISGHRSVSWYQQTPGQGLQFLFEYFSETQRNKGNFPGRFSGRQFSNSRSEMNVSTLELGDSALYLCASSRRSGSGSYNEQFFGPGTRLTVL.

The chain joins TRBV9 to TRBJ2-1, with TRBD2 identical over 7 bases. The germline V gene has CDR1 SGDLS and CDR2 YYNGEE. With V trimmed by 1 base and J by 4 bases, 8 bases remained unmatched. CDR3 length: 16 amino acids. This chain's CDR3 is CASSVMLAGSYNEQFF. The CDR3 DNA is TGTGCCAGCAGCGTAATGTTAGCGGGCTCATACAATGAGCAGTTCTTC.

The chain joins TRBV4-1 to TRBJ2-2; D is perhaps TRBD1 (5 bases). The CDR3 loop spans 17 amino acids. V was cut by 5 bases and J by 4 bases, with 20 bases left in between. Germline values: CDR1 MGHRA, CDR2 YSYEKL. CDR3 in DNA: TGCGCCAGCAGCGATTTTACAGGTTCTGGGGCCACCGGGGAGCTGTTTTTT. It codes for CASSDFTGSGATGELFF.

Concerning this clone: Other DNA variants within this sample encode the same CDR3. The V gene is TRBV29-1, the J gene TRBJ2-7; the D gene is possibly TRBD1 (5 bases). V dropped 7 bases and J dropped 0 bases, with 16 bases sitting between them. The length of the CDR3 is 14 residues. Looked up from germline, CDR1 is SQVTM and CDR2 is ANQGSEA. The CDR3 region is CSAKAGRNSYEQYF. In DNA, the CDR3 is TGCAGCGCCAAGGCAGGGCGCAACTCCTACGAGCAGTACTTC.

This sequence joins TRBV4-2 and TRBJ2-7, with a possible D match to TRBD2 (5 bases). V was cut by 4 bases and J by 0 bases, with 10 bases left in between. The CDR3 loop spans 14 amino acids. The germline CDR1 and CDR2 sequences are LGHNA and YNFKEQ. CDR3 in amino acids: CASSPERYSYEQYF. The CDR3 DNA follows: TGTGCCAGCAGCCCGGAGCGGTACTCCTACGAGCAGTACTTC.

The gene calls are TRBV11-3 and TRBJ2-1, with 11 bases identical to TRBD2. The germline V gene encodes CDR1 SGHNT and CDR2 YENEEA. There are 15 residues in the CDR3. V lost 4 bases to trimming and J lost 5 bases; unmatched junction nucleotides: 4. The CDR3, as DNA: TGTGCCAGCAGCTCCGTGACTAGCGGGAACAATGAGCAGTTCTTC. Protein sequence: CASSSVTSGNNEQFF.

This chain joins TRBV7-9 and TRBJ1-1; 9 nucleotides align to TRBD1. Unmatched junction bases numbered 4, after V lost 5 bases and J lost 3 bases. The germline V gene has CDR1 SEHNR and CDR2 FQNEAQ (reference sequence). CDR3 length equals 14 residues. CDR3 nucleotides: TGTGCCAGCAGCGTAAACAGGGGGCACACTGAAGCTTTCTTT. It is translated as CASSVNRGHTEAFF.

The chain joins TRBV29-1 to TRBJ1-1; 7 nucleotides line up with TRBD1. Germline V gives CDR1 SQVTM, CDR2 ANQGSEA. This CDR3 region has 12 residues. Trimming cost V 3 bases and J 5 bases; bases outside gene matches: 3. This chain's CDR3 is CSVDRDRTEAFF. The CDR3 DNA reads TGCAGCGTTGACAGGGACAGAACTGAAGCTTTCTTT.

The chain combines TRBV19 with TRBJ2-7; perhaps TRBD2 as D (6 bases). The CDR3 length is 14 residues. The germline gives CDR1 LNHDA, CDR2 SQIVND (reference sequence). The V end lost 3 bases, the J end lost 1 base, and 10 bases lay between the germline ends. The DNA of the CDR3 is TGTGCCAGTAGTATCGGGGGAGCATCCTACGAGCAGTACTTC. As protein: CASSIGGASYEQYF.

V and J are TRBV7-2 and TRBJ2-7, with 9 bases that match TRBD2. J was trimmed by 2 bases and V by 1 base; bases with no gene match: 6. In germline, CDR1 is SGHTA, CDR2 FQGNSA. The CDR3 is 16 amino acids. This CDR3 is CASSLDLLAGTYEQYF. DNA of the CDR3: TGTGCCAGCAGCTTAGATCTTCTAGCGGGAACCTACGAGCAGTACTTC.